A single sample gave rise to the 3 T cell receptor beta chains below, sequenced in a study of blood T cell repertoires in COVID-19. TCRdb's copy holds only in-frame clones and misses some; the assay was immunoSEQ multiplex PCR. This sample has around 260,000 clones, with around 90% found just once. The sample consisted of peripheral blood. The receptors come from a person under 35 with COVID-19, enrolled during active disease.

This clone was detected only once. The sample has other DNA sequences that encode this CDR3 too. This sequence joins TRBV27 and TRBJ1-2; 8 nucleotides line up with TRBD1. V lost 6 bases, J lost 4 bases, and 7 bases stayed unmatched. Germline V CDR1 and CDR2: MNHEY, SMNVEV (reference sequence). The CDR3 spans 14 residues. Here the CDR3 reads CASSSGTGSYGYTF. CDR3 DNA: TGTGCCAGCAGCTCCGGGACAGGATCCTATGGCTACACCTTC.

The chain combines TRBV29-1 with TRBJ2-7; 8 nucleotides match TRBD2. The CDR3 extends over 13 amino acids. In germline, CDR1 is SQVTM, CDR2 ANQGSEA. Unmatched junction bases numbered 10, after V lost 7 bases and J lost 5 bases. The CDR3 DNA sequence: TGCAGCGCTAGACGGACTAGCTTGGACGAGCAGTACTTC. Protein product: CSARRTSLDEQYF.

The chain uses TRBV5-1 and TRBJ2-5, with TRBD2 identical over 9 bases. The CDR3 has 16 residues. V trimming: 0 bases; J trimming: 3 bases; junction bases outside the gene matches: 6. Germline V gene sequence: CDR1 SGHRS, CDR2 YFSETQ. The CDR3 sequence: CASSLAAAGGEETQYF. The CDR3 DNA is TGCGCCAGCAGCTTGGCCGCGGCGGGAGGGGAAGAGACCCAGTACTTC.